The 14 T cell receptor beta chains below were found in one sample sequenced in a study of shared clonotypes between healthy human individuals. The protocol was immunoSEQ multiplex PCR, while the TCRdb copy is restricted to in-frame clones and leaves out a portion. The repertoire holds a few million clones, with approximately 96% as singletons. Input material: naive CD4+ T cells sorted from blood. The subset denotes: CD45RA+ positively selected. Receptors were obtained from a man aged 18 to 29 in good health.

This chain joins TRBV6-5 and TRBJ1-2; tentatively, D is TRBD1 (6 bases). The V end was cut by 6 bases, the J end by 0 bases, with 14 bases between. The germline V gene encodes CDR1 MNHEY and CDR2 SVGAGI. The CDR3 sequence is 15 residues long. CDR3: CASSVTGSANYGYTF. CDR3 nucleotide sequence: TGTGCCAGCAGCGTAACAGGGTCAGCTAACTATGGCTACACCTTC.

The CDR3 bases are TGTGCCAGCAGCCGGGACGAAACAGCGGAGCAGTTCTTC. This codes for CASSRDETAEQFF. The chain combines TRBV5-4 with TRBJ2-1; D possibly uses TRBD1 or TRBD2 (5 bases each). The CDR3 loop spans 13 amino acids. Per the germline V gene, CDR1 is SGHNT and CDR2 is YYREEE (reference sequence). V was shortened by 4 bases and J by 10 bases, with 15 bases between the two germline ends.

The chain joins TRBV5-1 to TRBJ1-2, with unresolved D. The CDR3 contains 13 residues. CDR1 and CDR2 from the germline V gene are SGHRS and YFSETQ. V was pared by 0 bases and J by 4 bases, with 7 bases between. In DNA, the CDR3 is TGCGCCAGCAGCTTGGGGGTCGCCTATGGCTACACCTTC. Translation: CASSLGVAYGYTF.

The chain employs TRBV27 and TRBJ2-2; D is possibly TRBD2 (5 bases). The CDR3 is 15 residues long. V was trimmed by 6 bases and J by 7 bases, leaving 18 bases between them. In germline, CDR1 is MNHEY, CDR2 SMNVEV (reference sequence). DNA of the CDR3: TGTGCCAGCAGCCTCACCCGGGGTGCGGTCGGGGAGCTGTTTTTT. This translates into CASSLTRGAVGELFF.

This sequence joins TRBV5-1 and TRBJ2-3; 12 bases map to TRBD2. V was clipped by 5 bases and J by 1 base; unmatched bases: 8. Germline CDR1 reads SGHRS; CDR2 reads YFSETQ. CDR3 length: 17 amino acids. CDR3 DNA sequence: TGCGCCAGCAGTTTGACTAGCGGGGGACGGGGCACAGATACGCAGTATTTT. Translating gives CASSLTSGGRGTDTQYF.

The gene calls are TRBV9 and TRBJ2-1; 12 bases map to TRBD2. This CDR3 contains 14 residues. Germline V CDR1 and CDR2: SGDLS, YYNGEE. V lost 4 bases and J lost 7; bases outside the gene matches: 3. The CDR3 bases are TGTGCCAGCAGCACTAGCGGGGGGCCGAATGAGCAGTTCTTC. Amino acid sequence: CASSTSGGPNEQFF.

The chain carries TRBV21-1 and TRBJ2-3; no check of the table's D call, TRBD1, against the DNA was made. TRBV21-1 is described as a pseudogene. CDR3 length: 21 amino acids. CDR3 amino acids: CASSKVRQGAASGFRTDTQYF. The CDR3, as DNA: TGTGCCAGCAGCAAAGTCCGACAGGGGGCGGCTAGCGGGTTCCGCACAGATACGCAGTATTTT.

The chain's CDR3 is CSLRGWTSGGASYNEQFF. Here the CDR3 DNA reads TGCAGCCTGCGCGGGTGGACTAGCGGGGGTGCTTCCTACAATGAGCAGTTCTTC. V usage is TRBV29-1 and J usage is TRBJ2-1; 13 positions match TRBD2. The J segment lost 1 base and the V segment lost 8 bases, leaving 14 bases of the junction unmatched. Germline V gene data show CDR1 as SQVTM and CDR2 as ANQGSEA. The CDR3 length is 18 residues.

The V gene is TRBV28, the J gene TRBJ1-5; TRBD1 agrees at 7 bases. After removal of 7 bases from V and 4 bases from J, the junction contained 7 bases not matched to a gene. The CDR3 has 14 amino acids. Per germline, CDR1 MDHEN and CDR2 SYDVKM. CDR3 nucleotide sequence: TGTGCCAGCATTGAGGGGGCCGGGAATCAGCCCCAGCATTTT. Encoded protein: CASIEGAGNQPQHF.

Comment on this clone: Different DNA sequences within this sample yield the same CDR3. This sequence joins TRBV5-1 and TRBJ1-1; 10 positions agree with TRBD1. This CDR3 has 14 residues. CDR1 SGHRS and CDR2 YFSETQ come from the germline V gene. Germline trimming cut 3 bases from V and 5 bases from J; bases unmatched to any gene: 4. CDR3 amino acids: CASSSTGGKTEAFF. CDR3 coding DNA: TGCGCCAGCAGCTCGACAGGGGGCAAGACTGAAGCTTTCTTT.

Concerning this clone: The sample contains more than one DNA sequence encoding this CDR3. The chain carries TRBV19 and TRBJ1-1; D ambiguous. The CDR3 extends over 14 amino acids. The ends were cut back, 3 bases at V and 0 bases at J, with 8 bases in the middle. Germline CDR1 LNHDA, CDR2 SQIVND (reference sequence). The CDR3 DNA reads TGTGCCAGTAGTATTCAGGCGCTGAACACTGAAGCTTTCTTT. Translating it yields CASSIQALNTEAFF.

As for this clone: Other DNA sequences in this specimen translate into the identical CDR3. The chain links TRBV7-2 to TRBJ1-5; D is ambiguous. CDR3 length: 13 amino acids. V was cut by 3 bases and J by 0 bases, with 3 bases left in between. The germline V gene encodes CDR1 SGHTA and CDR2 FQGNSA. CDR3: CASSFRSNQPQHF. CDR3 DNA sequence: TGTGCCAGCAGCTTCCGTAGCAATCAGCCCCAGCATTTT.

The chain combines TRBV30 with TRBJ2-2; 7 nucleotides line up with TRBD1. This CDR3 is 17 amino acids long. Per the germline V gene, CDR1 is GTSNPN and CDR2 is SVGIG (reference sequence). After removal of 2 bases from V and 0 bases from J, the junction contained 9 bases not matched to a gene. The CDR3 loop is CAWSPLTGWANTGELFF. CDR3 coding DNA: TGTGCCTGGAGTCCTCTGACAGGGTGGGCGAACACCGGGGAGCTGTTTTTT.

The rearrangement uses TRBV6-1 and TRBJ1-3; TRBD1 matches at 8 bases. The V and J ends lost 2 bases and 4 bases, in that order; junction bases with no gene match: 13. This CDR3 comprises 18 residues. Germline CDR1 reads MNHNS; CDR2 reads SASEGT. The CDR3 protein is CASSERTGLGTSGNTIYF. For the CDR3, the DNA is TGTGCCAGCAGTGAACGGACAGGGTTGGGGACTTCCGGAAACACCATATATTTT.